A selection of T cell receptor beta chains follows, all from one sample in a study of monozygotic twins with inflammatory bowel disease. TCRdb re-analyzed the 5' RACE reads; it lists each CDR3 protein once, without DNA. The repertoire table contains approximately 420,000 distinct CDR3 sequences. The sequencing sample was made of blood. Receptors originate from a human donor with ulcerative colitis or Crohn's disease, or a healthy co-twin of an affected twin (not recorded which). The CDR3 runs from the conserved cysteine through the conserved F or W.

j_call v_call cdr3_aa
TRBJ1-5 TRBV4-2 CASNDREYSNQPQHF
TRBJ1-6 TRBV2 CASIDLPNSPLHF
TRBJ2-2 TRBV4-3 CASSPAGTLTGELFF
TRBJ1-5 TRBV30 CAWSVKGLRDQPQHF
TRBJ1-5 TRBV18 CASSPSRGGGYSNQPQHF
TRBJ2-5 TRBV12-3/TRBV12-4 CASSTIDGGGETQYF
TRBJ1-5 TRBV7-2 CASSQTGQGNQPQHF
TRBJ2-7 TRBV7-2 CASSLLGNYEQYF
TRBJ1-1 TRBV27 CASSFGHSSSTNTEAFF
TRBJ2-7 TRBV4-3 CASSQDAGGYEQYF
TRBJ2-2 TRBV5-1 CASIEAGELFF
TRBJ1-2 TRBV7-3 CASSPGSPRDYGYTF
TRBJ2-2 TRBV7-8 CASSFQTGTSGIKGTGELFF
TRBJ1-2 TRBV3-1 CASSQNSWGASYGYTF
TRBJ1-1 TRBV29-1 CSVPGPGNTEAFF
TRBJ2-2 TRBV20-1 CSGIPASTDGELFF
TRBJ2-7 TRBV4-2 CASSQVSPPGLAVYEQYF
TRBJ2-2 TRBV30 CAWRQLQTNTGELFF
TRBJ1-2 TRBV7-2 CASSLGAVPYGYTF
TRBJ2-5 TRBV7-9 CASSRLGFFQETQYF
TRBJ1-1 TRBV30 CAWSVSPFMNTEAFF
TRBJ1-1 TRBV15 CATSRDTEAFF
TRBJ2-2 TRBV14 CASSQGGIAGTANTGELFF
TRBJ2-7 TRBV12-3/TRBV12-4 CASSASGGAYEQYF
TRBJ2-5 TRBV10-3 CAMSERGGEETQYF
TRBJ2-5 TRBV11-2 CASSRSRRITGDGETQYF
TRBJ2-2 TRBV6-2/TRBV6-3 CASSYRLLLWTRFHTGELFF
TRBJ1-6 TRBV18 CASSSPRGTGGNSPLHF
TRBJ1-2 TRBV3-1 CASSQDVRGAFYGYTF
TRBJ1-1 TRBV20-1 CSAPGTRVMNTEAFF
TRBJ2-4 TRBV6-1 CASTNGLAGAKNIQYF
TRBJ1-1 TRBV4-3 CASSQDGEGLARTEAFF
TRBJ2-7 TRBV12-3/TRBV12-4 CASTKTGEWDEQYF
TRBJ2-7 TRBV6-6 CATGLAGPSYEQYF
TRBJ1-3 TRBV7-6 CASSPGEAGPSSGNTIYF
TRBJ1-1 TRBV7-9 CASSAPYQGNTEAFF
TRBJ1-2 TRBV4-1 CASSQDPMRASGYTF
TRBJ1-2 TRBV6-5 CASRRQGYYGYTF
TRBJ2-4 TRBV27 CASSFRRDRQKNIQYF
TRBJ2-7 TRBV20-1 CSAAHPSGTTGEYF
TRBJ2-7 TRBV7-2 CASSHRLAESSYEQYF
TRBJ1-2 TRBV6-1 CASRPAGSTGRYGYTF
TRBJ2-7 TRBV5-4 CASSTRQNRNEQYF
TRBJ1-1 TRBV28 CASTNPRGQENTEAFF
TRBJ1-5 TRBV16 CASSRRTDNQPQHF
TRBJ2-3 TRBV4-3 CASSQRLAGATDTQYF
TRBJ2-7 TRBV7-9 CASSLGEGYEQYF
TRBJ2-1 TRBV7-3 CASSARGLDSRNEQFF
TRBJ1-5 TRBV18 CASSPQQIVGQPQHF
TRBJ2-5 TRBV5-1 CASSARTEETQYF
TRBJ2-7 TRBV7-2 CASSLVATSVHEQYF
TRBJ2-1 TRBV19 CASSPLVSGGVYNEQFF
TRBJ1-4 TRBV7-8 CASSLLPEATNEKLFF